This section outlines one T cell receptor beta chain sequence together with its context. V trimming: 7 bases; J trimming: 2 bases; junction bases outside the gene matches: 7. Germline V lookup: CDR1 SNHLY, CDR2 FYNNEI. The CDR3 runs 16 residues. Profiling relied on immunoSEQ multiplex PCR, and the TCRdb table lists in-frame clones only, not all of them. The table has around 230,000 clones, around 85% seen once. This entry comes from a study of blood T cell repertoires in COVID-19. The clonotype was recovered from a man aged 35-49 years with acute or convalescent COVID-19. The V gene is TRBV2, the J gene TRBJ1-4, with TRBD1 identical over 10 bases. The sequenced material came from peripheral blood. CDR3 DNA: TGTGCCAGCACCCGGGACAGGGGAGGGACTAATGAAAAACTGTTTTTT. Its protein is CASTRDRGGTNEKLFF.